This is a list of T cell receptor beta chains from one sample in a study of human T cells and chemical hapten exposure. TCRdb re-called the RACE reads through MiXCR, storing one row per CDR3 protein. The table records more than 250,000 distinct CDR3 sequences, approximately 8.4% of them present only once. The starting material was whole blood, obtained in connection with sensitization to the hapten diphenylcyclopropenone (DPC). These receptors came from a woman aged 40 to 50 with alopecia areata. Some clones in this sample may be carry-over from other donors' samples. CDR3s include the opening cysteine and the closing phenylalanine or tryptophan. D genes are given only for firm matches. Clone size is given for some rows only: seen once, a few or many times, or a class if the clone is expanded.

clone_size	v_call	j_call	d_call	cdr3_nt	cdr3_aa
few	TRBV19	TRBJ2-7	TRBD2	TGTGCCAGTAGTGCCACTAGCGGGAATTCCTACGAGCAGTACTTC	CASSATSGNSYEQYF
few	TRBV12-3/TRBV12-4	TRBJ2-2	NA	TGTGCCAGCAGTCGGGACCAGTACACCGGGGAGCTGTTTTTT	CASSRDQYTGELFF
NA	TRBV7-2	TRBJ1-5	TRBD1	TGTGCCAGCAGCTTAAACACAGGGGCGGATCAGCCCCAGCATTTT	CASSLNTGADQPQHF
few	TRBV24-1	TRBJ2-5	TRBD2	TGTGCCACCAGTGATCCGAACCCAACTAGCGGAGGAGAGACCCAGTACTTC	CATSDPNPTSGGETQYF
few	TRBV7-2	TRBJ1-4	NA	TGTGCCAGCAGCTTCAGGGTTGGAGTTGAGGAAAAACTGTTTTTT	CASSFRVGVEEKLFF
few	TRBV14	TRBJ2-3	NA	TGTGCCAGCAGCAGATTCGGGCCTGTGACAGATACGCAGTATTTT	CASSRFGPVTDTQYF
NA	TRBV7-9	TRBJ2-1	TRBD1	TGTGCCAGCAGCTTAACCGTAGGGACAGGGGACCCCTACAATGAGCAGTTCTTC	CASSLTVGTGDPYNEQFF
many	TRBV6-2/TRBV6-3	TRBJ2-2	NA	TGTGCCAGCAGCCCGGGACAGAACACCGGGGAGCTGTTTTTT	CASSPGQNTGELFF
NA	TRBV4-3	TRBJ2-6	TRBD1	TGCGCCAGCAGCCATGGACAGGGCTCTGGGGCCAACGTCCTGACTTTC	CASSHGQGSGANVLTF
many	TRBV27	TRBJ2-7	NA	TGTGCCAGCAGTTTAAGGGGGGGTAGCTCCTACGAGCAGTACTTC	CASSLRGGSSYEQYF
many	TRBV4-3	TRBJ2-2	TRBD2	TGCGCCAGCAGACAAACTAGCGGGAGGGCCGGGACCGGGGAGCTGTTTTTT	CASRQTSGRAGTGELFF
NA	TRBV7-2	TRBJ2-3	NA	TGTGTCAGCAGCTTTAGCGGCAATACGCAGTATTTT	CVSSFSGNTQYF
NA	TRBV10-3	TRBJ2-5	NA	TGTACCATCAGTGAGGGGGGGGCAATGCAAGAGACCCAGTACTTC	CTISEGGAMQETQYF
many	TRBV7-6	TRBJ1-1	TRBD1	TGTGCCAGCAGCTTTTCCCCAGGGGGGAACACTGAAGCTTTCTTT	CASSFSPGGNTEAFF
few	TRBV12-3/TRBV12-4	TRBJ2-5	TRBD1	TGTGCCAGCAGTTCGGGACAGTCTAAAGAGACCCAGTACTTC	CASSSGQSKETQYF
few	TRBV6-2/TRBV6-3	TRBJ2-7	TRBD2	TGTGCCAGCAGTTCGTCTAGCGGGTGGTACGAGCAGTACTTC	CASSSSSGWYEQYF
few	TRBV24-1	TRBJ2-1	NA	TGTGCCACCAGTGCGGTCGCGGCGACCACCTACAATGAGCAGTTCTTC	CATSAVAATTYNEQFF
NA	TRBV7-3	TRBJ2-3	NA	TGTGCCAGCAGCTCCGGGACCCACCCCACAGATACGCAGTATTTT	CASSSGTHPTDTQYF
NA	TRBV6-2/TRBV6-3	TRBJ2-1	NA	TGTGCCAGCAGTGTCGCTGGGGGTTACAATGAGCAGTTCTTC	CASSVAGGYNEQFF
many	TRBV6-1	TRBJ1-3	NA	TGTGCCAGCAGTGTCTCGCAGCTAGGCGGTGGCACCATATATTTT	CASSVSQLGGGTIYF
NA	TRBV14	TRBJ2-7	NA	TGTGCCAGCAGCCAAGAAGGCCAGGGAGGCGACGAGCAGTACTTC	CASSQEGQGGDEQYF
NA	TRBV7-2	TRBJ1-2	NA	TGTGCCAGCAGCTACGAGACAGGCCGGGGCTACACCTTC	CASSYETGRGYTF
few	TRBV29-1	TRBJ1-1	NA	TGCAGCGTTCTGAACCCAACCGCGTCGAACACTGAAGCTTTCTTT	CSVLNPTASNTEAFF
many	TRBV7-8	TRBJ2-7	NA	TGTGCCAGCAGCTTAGGAGATCCCGCGGCTAGGCGGCGGGACGAGCAGTACTTC	CASSLGDPAARRRDEQYF
many	TRBV5-1	TRBJ2-7	TRBD1	TGTGCCAGCAGCTTACAGGGGAACGAGCAGTACTTC	CASSLQGNEQYF
few	TRBV18	TRBJ2-2	TRBD2	TGTGCCAGCTCACCTCGGACTAGAGCCGACGGGGAGCTGTTTTTT	CASSPRTRADGELFF
few	TRBV20-1	TRBJ1-5	TRBD1	TGCAGTGCTAGTGACCCAGGGGGCCGTAGCAATCAGCCCCAGCATTTT	CSASDPGGRSNQPQHF
NA	TRBV28	TRBJ1-6	NA	TGTGCCAGCAGTGCCGCCAATAATTCACCCCTCCACTTT	CASSAANNSPLHF
many	TRBV6-2/TRBV6-3	TRBJ2-7	NA	TGTGCCAGCAGGCCATCGGACGGGTACTACGAGCAGTACTTC	CASRPSDGYYEQYF
few	TRBV6-2/TRBV6-3	TRBJ2-7	TRBD1	TGTGCCAGCAGTGACGGGACAGGGGGCTCCTACGAGCAGTACTTC	CASSDGTGGSYEQYF
many	TRBV5-1	TRBJ1-2	NA	TGCGCCAGCAGCTTTGGCTTGAGCTATGGCTACACCTTC	CASSFGLSYGYTF
few	TRBV20-1	TRBJ2-4	NA	TGCAGTGCTAGCGAGGGGGGCAAAAACATTCAGTACTTC	CSASEGGKNIQYF
few	TRBV7-8	TRBJ2-5	TRBD2	TGTGCCAGCACCACCAGGGGACTAGCGGGCAGGGCCCAGTACTTC	CASTTRGLAGRAQYF
NA	TRBV5-1	TRBJ1-2	NA	TGCGCCAGCAGCGCCACCAGTAACTATGGCTACACCTTC	CASSATSNYGYTF
few	TRBV7-9	TRBJ2-3	TRBD2	TGTGCCAGCAGCTTATGGGCTAGCGGAAGAGATACGCAGTATTTT	CASSLWASGRDTQYF
few	TRBV5-1	TRBJ2-1	TRBD2	TGCGCCAGCAGCTCCGGACTAGCGGGAGGGGTCAATGAGCAGTTCTTC	CASSSGLAGGVNEQFF
NA	TRBV4-2	TRBJ1-2	NA	TGTGCCAGCAGCCAAGAACTACCCTATGGCTACACCTTC	CASSQELPYGYTF
NA	TRBV5-1	TRBJ1-5	NA	TGCGCCAGCAGCCCTGGAGGTGGGTTCGGCAATCAGCCCCAGCATTTT	CASSPGGGFGNQPQHF
NA	TRBV6-5	TRBJ1-1	NA	TGTGCCAGCAGTTACTCGATTCGGGGGAAGACTGAAGCTTTCTTT	CASSYSIRGKTEAFF
few	TRBV20-1	TRBJ1-2	TRBD1	TGCAGTGCCCCCAGGACAGGGGATGGCTACACCTTC	CSAPRTGDGYTF
NA	TRBV27	TRBJ2-5	NA	TGTGCCAGCCGGCCAGCCCCCGAAGAGACCCAGTACTTC	CASRPAPEETQYF
NA	TRBV6-2/TRBV6-3	TRBJ2-7	NA	TGTGCCAGCAGTTTCGGCGGCCGTGTCGAGCAGTACTTC	CASSFGGRVEQYF
many	TRBV27	TRBJ1-2	NA	TGTGCCAGCAGTTTTGGGCGTGACTTTGGCTACACCTTC	CASSFGRDFGYTF
NA	TRBV27	TRBJ2-2	NA	TGTGCCAGCAGTTTTGGGGGGACTGTCACCGGGGAGCTGTTTTTT	CASSFGGTVTGELFF
NA	TRBV7-9	TRBJ2-7	NA	TGTGCCAGCAGCTCGGTCCACGAGCAGTACTTC	CASSSVHEQYF
NA	TRBV5-1	TRBJ2-7	NA	TGCGCCAGCAGCTTGGCCGATTTTGGGGTCCGGTCCTCTGAGCAGTACTTC	CASSLADFGVRSSEQYF
many	TRBV11-1	TRBJ2-2	NA	TGTGCCAGCAGCCCGGGACACTTCACCGGGGAGCTGTTTTTT	CASSPGHFTGELFF
NA	TRBV20-1	TRBJ2-1	TRBD2	TGCAGTGCTAGAGCGGGAGGGCCGGTCAATGAGCAGTTCTTC	CSARAGGPVNEQFF
NA	TRBV6-2/TRBV6-3	TRBJ2-3	TRBD2	TGTGCCAGCACCAAGGGGACTAGCGTGGGCACAGATACGCAGTATTTT	CASTKGTSVGTDTQYF
NA	TRBV18	TRBJ2-5	NA	TGTGCCAGCTCACCCTACCGTAAACAGCTGGAGACCCAGTACTTC	CASSPYRKQLETQYF
many	TRBV7-8	TRBJ2-1	TRBD1	TGTGCCATCGGACAGGGGGGTTTGGATGAGCAGTTCTTC	CAIGQGGLDEQFF
many	TRBV20-1	TRBJ2-7	TRBD2	TGCAGTGCTAGACTAGCGGGATCAAGAGACGAGCAGTACTTC	CSARLAGSRDEQYF
NA	TRBV4-3	TRBJ2-6	NA	TGCGCCAGCAGCCAAGAAAAGGCCAACTCTGGGGCCAACGTCCTGACTTTC	CASSQEKANSGANVLTF
few	TRBV5-1	TRBJ1-5	TRBD1	TGCGCCAGCAGCTCCGGGACAGGGCGCAATCAGCCCCAGCATTTT	CASSSGTGRNQPQHF
NA	TRBV29-1	TRBJ1-2	NA	TGCAGCGTTCGTGGACAATGGGGCTACACCTTC	CSVRGQWGYTF